This paragraph reports one TCR beta chain. Its antigen is not yet known. There are no base qualities to consult, and no much larger clone falls within one base. The CDR3 contains 17 residues, cysteine and phenylalanine counted. The retained sequence is limited to the CDR3, 51 bases, with the frame set at the first base. As encoded in the germline V gene, CDR1 is SGHVS while CDR2 is FQNEAQ. For this chain, trimming is 5 bases at the V end and 0 bases at the J end, and the number of junction bases without a gene match is 4. This specimen belongs to a study of cytomegalovirus exposure and HLA in healthy donors (dated by TCRdb to about 2017). In terms of the full investigation: According to an earlier analysis of 587 of the donors, roughly 180 million T cells yielded 117 million unique TCR beta sequences and more than 250 Gb of sequence data. Along with the roughly 670-subject first cohort, a separate validation cohort of around 120 different subjects was used. On average, roughly 250,000 unique TCR beta nucleotide sequences were sequenced per donor among 350 to 400 genotyped donors of the cohort, with roughly 18% of those sequences being non-productive. All discovery cohort repertoires had been generated using a single sequencing platform. In an earlier analysis of roughly 580 of the donors, high-throughput TCR beta sequencing was used to judge whether each TCR beta V gene segment behaved as functional or pseudogenic. Donor age, sex, ethnicity and CMV serostatus were compiled alongside the repertoire data. The study profiled the T cell repertoires of about 640 subjects by immunosequencing and related them to cytomegalovirus serostatus. To predict cytomegalovirus infection status, the study combined high-throughput TCR immunosequencing, statistical association of individual TCRs with disease status, and machine learning. Because of strong linkage in the cohort, roughly five DR-DQ haplotypes were treated as single units for association and clustering. An early release that covered roughly 600 HLA-typed donors contained 250 to 350 gigabases of sequencing data and 75 million to 100 million unique TCR sequences. In a later analysis, previously published TCR beta repertoires from 666 donors were re-analyzed and high-resolution HLA genotyping was added so that TCR occurrence patterns could be studied. A later genetic analysis took genome-wide SNP genotypes for about 65% of the roughly 670 donors and used that subset as a discovery cohort. The genetic ancestry cluster associated with self-reported Caucasian donors included 70% to 85% of the approximately 410 genotyped donors. The study was designed to test whether signatures of past pathogen exposure could be identified by cataloging public T cell receptors. The number of typed donors differed by locus: roughly 620-640 for A, B, C, DRB1 and DQB1; 522 for DQA1; about 600 for DPA1; and about 450 for DPB1. The later analysis used no new phenotypic data to find candidate immune exposures, relying instead on TCR beta sequences and their occurrence across donors. HLA typing included class I and class II loci at four-digit resolution. What the research found in general, with its limitations: In this cohort, only TCR beta chains were sequenced, and detectable features were limited by the absence of alpha or paired-chain data. In an earlier analysis of roughly 500 of the donors, most TCR beta V segments appeared in productive rearrangements about 87% or about 30% of the time, broadly matching IMGT annotations. The authors suggested that the approach could potentially be generalized to other disease states and immunological phenotypes. The presence/absence analyses assumed that sequencing depth was roughly uniform across donors, and that assumption may not be true. The 87-base-pair reads could not distinguish some IMGT-functional V segments, including TRBV6-2 and TRBV6-3, so those segments were excluded. Most TCR sequences were observed very rarely across donors, whereas some public TCRs were present in many individuals. A later analysis found that most CMV-associated TCR beta chains appeared HLA-restricted, with HLA associations seemingly driven largely by CMV exposure. A later analysis reported that several top co-occurrence clusters appeared linked to parvovirus B19, influenza, CMV and Epstein-Barr virus. According to a later analysis, TCR association rates differed among HLA loci, with DRB1 alleles showing the most associated TCRs and HLA-C alleles showing the fewest. Because some donors lacked HLA typing at each locus, the association tests relied only on the typed subset. A further reported finding was that TCR beta sequences accurately predicted the HLA-A and HLA-B alleles for most subjects in the first cohort. Correlated functional status among segregating V segments might reflect linkage disequilibrium, but an unknown experimental factor could not be ruled out. A cluster of highly shared sequence variants was judged likely to be a technical artifact of the sequencing pipeline. In vitro tests confirmed that a few of the cytomegalovirus-associated TCR beta chains recognize cytomegalovirus antigens. Assigning TCR associations to individual alleles was difficult when HLA alleles, especially DR and DQ, strongly co-occurred. The earlier analysis of approximately 540 of the donors excluded some 16 rarely observed V segments, including chromosome 9 orphons, because counts were too low. Immune exposure information for the cohort was limited to CMV serostatus. In the study, some 160 TCR beta chains were listed as associated with cytomegalovirus. In a later analysis, 15,000 to 20,000 TCR beta sequences were associated with specific HLA alleles at a false discovery rate of 0.05. A later genetic analysis reported fewer N-insertions in productive TCRs among donors in an Asian-associated ancestry cluster than the roughly 700-donor mean. The classifier was reported to diagnose cytomegalovirus status with high specificity and sensitivity in both the original cohort and the validation cohort. In a later genetic analysis, a missense DCLRE1C variant was associated with V-gene and J-gene trimming of TCR beta chains, and the association was replicated in an independent cohort. In a later analysis, HLA-associated TCR beta chains were found to be more clonally expanded and to have lower generation probabilities than equally common non-associated chains.

In total, 630 or so healthy bone marrow donors made up the cohort. Cohort members were all nominally healthy when sampled, although unrecorded immune exposures were likely present. The donor was CMV seropositive and was included in the group of 300 or so seropositive cohort members. A peripheral blood sample was provided by each donor, and peripheral blood mononuclear cells were used for TCR beta sequencing. Genomic DNA extraction from the blood cell samples was performed with the Qiagen DNeasy Blood Extraction Kit. Library construction relied on the immunoSEQ multiplex PCR assay. For the multiplex PCR, a mixture combining 60 forward primers for TCR Vbeta segments and 13 reverse primers for TCR Jbeta segments was used. The CDR3 region of rearranged TCR beta genes was amplified from genomic DNA with a multiplex PCR assay. On the Illumina HiSeq System, the amplified TCR beta libraries were sequenced as 87-base-pair reads. In the paper's pipeline: Across the roughly 600 repertoires, a later analysis counted 60 million to 90 million unique TCR beta chains, around 11 million of which were shared by at least two donors. To remove PCR and sequencing errors, raw reads were error-corrected and collapsed into unique sequences using a nearest-neighbor algorithm that merged closely related sequences. To assign V, D and J gene segments, CDR3 sequences were aligned to IMGT reference sequences. For a sequence to be retained, a match of at least six nucleotides was required to both a V gene segment and a J gene segment. Rearrangements were called productive when the CDR3 lacked stop codons and stayed in frame with V and J; all others were non-productive. CDR3 was defined according to IMGT convention as the region running from the second conserved V-encoded cysteine to the conserved J-encoded phenylalanine. The earlier analysis of around 640 of the donors excluded sequences that lacked an unambiguous match to a single V gene segment. An earlier analysis of approximately 590 of the donors called V segments functional above 56.7% productive rearrangements and segregating when the between-donor standard deviation exceeded 5%. To diagnose cytomegalovirus status from the catalog of TCR beta chain sequences, a statistical classification framework was built. A later analysis assigned V and J genes by comparing TCR nucleotide sequences with IMGT/GENE-DB human TR gene sequences. A later analysis assigned CDR3 sequences and most-parsimonious VDJ recombination scenarios with the TCRdist pipeline. A later analysis defined each TCR beta chain by its CDR3 amino acid sequence plus V-gene family, and excluded reads lacking a unique V-gene family. A later analysis removed 592 highly shared, low-generation-probability nucleotide sequences to deal with suspected cross-contamination and a sequencing artifact. In a later analysis, a clonal expansion index for each public chain was calculated from normalized within-repertoire ranks of inferred template counts. In a later analysis, generation probabilities were computed using a VDJ recombination model fitted to out-of-frame rearrangements, and the results were checked against IGoR. In a later analysis, hypergeometric tests were used to score TCR-TCR, TCR-HLA and TCR-CMV co-occurrence, with a repertoire-size bias correction applied to TCR pairs. To estimate false discovery rates, a later analysis permuted the HLA or CMV assignments 20 times. In a later analysis, co-occurring TCRs were grouped using DBSCAN, and TCRdist sequence similarity was added for clustering within HLA-allele-positive subsets. Repertoires with fewer than 30,000 or more than 120,000 public chains, plus five repertoires with anomalous nucleotide sharing, were excluded from co-occurrence clustering. Sourced from immuneACCESS, this table was stored by TCRdb with only in-frame sequences that have V and J called. A share of the clones is absent; for the studies checked, an unresolved V gene accounts for under half, and the remainder has no known explanation. From that table come the V and J calls and clone size; the DNA was used to work out D and trimming. Counted in this sample were 90,000 to 120,000 clones; more than 75% of them appeared once. The ten biggest clones cover 3% to 4% of the sample.

This receptor was obtained from a woman aged 45-65 years in good health and CMV-seropositive. The sample consisted of PBMCs. The receptor chain draws on TRBV7-8 and TRBJ1-6, with 10 junctional bases fitting TRBD1. The DNA reads TGTGCCAGCAGCCCTCGGACAGGGGGCTCCTATAATTCACCCCTCCACTTT. This codes for CASSPRTGGSYNSPLHF. This CDR3, with the reference TRBV7-8 and TRBJ1-6 proteins standing in past its ends, gives the full variable domain GAGVSQSPRYKVAKRGQDVALRCDPISGHVSLFWYQQALGQGPEFLTYFQNEAQLDKSGLPSDRFFAERPEGSVSTLKIQRTQQEDSAVYLCASSPRTGGSYNSPLHFGNGTRLTVT.